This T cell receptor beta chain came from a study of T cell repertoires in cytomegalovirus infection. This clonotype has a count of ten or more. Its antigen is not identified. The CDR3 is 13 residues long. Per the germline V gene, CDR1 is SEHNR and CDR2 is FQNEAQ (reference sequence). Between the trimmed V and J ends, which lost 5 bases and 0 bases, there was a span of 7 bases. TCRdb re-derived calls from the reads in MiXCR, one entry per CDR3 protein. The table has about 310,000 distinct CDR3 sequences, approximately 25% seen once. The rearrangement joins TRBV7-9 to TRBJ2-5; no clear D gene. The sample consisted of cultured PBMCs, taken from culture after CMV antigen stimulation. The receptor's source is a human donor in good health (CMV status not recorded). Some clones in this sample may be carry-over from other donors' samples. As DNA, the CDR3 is TGTGCCAGCAGCGTAGAACACCAAGAGACCCAGTACTTC. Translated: CASSVEHQETQYF.